This T cell receptor (beta chain) comes out of a study of blood T cell repertoires in COVID-19. The overall study: From the United States, Italy and Spain came samples of acute and convalescent COVID-19. Sources were T cells, B-cell-depleted T cells, or PBMCs; the material itself was cDNA or gDNA.

In the original workflow: Reference gene primer amplification gave nucleated cell count estimates. The protocol was immunoSEQ multiplex PCR, while the TCRdb copy is restricted to in-frame clones and leaves out a portion. From that table come the V and J calls and clone size; the DNA was used to work out D and trimming. The repertoire includes around 64,000 clones, under 90% of them detected once, and roughly 3.2% sits in the top ten. V lost 10 bases, J lost 4 bases, and 6 bases stayed unmatched. This CDR3 contains 12 residues. The source of this sequence is a middle-aged man with active COVID-19. The J gene is TRBJ2-7, the V gene TRBV12-3 or TRBV12-4; 8 nucleotides agree with TRBD1. The sample was peripheral blood. CDR3 sequence: CAIPGQAYEQYF. The CDR3 nucleotides are TGTGCCATACCGGGACAGGCTTACGAGCAGTACTTC.